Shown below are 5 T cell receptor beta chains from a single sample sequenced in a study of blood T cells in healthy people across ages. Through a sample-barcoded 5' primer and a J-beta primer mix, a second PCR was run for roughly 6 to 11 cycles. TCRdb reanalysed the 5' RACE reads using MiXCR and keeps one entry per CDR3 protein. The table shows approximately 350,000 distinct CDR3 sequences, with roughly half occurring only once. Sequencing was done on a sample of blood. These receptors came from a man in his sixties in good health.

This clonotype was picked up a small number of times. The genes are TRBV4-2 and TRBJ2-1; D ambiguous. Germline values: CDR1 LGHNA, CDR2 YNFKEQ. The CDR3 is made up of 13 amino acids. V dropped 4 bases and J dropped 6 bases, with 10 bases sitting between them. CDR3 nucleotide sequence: TGTGCCAGCAGCCGAATGGAAGGCAATGAGCAGTTCTTC. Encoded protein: CASSRMEGNEQFF.

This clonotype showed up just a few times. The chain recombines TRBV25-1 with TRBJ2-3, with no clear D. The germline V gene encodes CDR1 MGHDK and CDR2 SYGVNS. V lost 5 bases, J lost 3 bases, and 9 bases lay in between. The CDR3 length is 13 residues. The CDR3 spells CASSRGATDTQYF. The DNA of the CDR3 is TGTGCCAGCAGTCGTGGAGCGACAGATACGCAGTATTTT.

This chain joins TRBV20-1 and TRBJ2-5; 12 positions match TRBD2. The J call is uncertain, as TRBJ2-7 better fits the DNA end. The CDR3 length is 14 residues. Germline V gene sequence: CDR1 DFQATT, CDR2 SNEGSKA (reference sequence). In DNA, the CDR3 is TGCAGTGCCCAACTAGCGGGGGGTGCCTACGAGCAGTACTTC. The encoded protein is CSAQLAGGAYEQYF.

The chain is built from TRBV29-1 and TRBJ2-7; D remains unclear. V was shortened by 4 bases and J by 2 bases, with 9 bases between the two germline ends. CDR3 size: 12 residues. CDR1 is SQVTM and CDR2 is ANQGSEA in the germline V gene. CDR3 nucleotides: TGCAGCGTTGGAGCCGGCCCCTACGAGCAGTACTTC. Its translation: CSVGAGPYEQYF.

The chain's CDR3 is CSARDLGGIGNEQFF. The CDR3 coding sequence is TGCAGTGCTAGAGATCTAGGCGGGATCGGCAATGAGCAGTTCTTC. This chain uses TRBV20-1 with TRBJ2-1; D perhaps matches TRBD2 (6 bases). The germline V gene encodes CDR1 DFQATT and CDR2 SNEGSKA (reference sequence). This CDR3 contains 15 residues. Trimming removed 0 bases from V and 6 bases from J, with 15 bases in between.